This is a list of T cell receptor beta chains from one sample in a study of post-analysis software for immune sequencing data. TCRdb reanalysed the PCR reads using MiXCR and keeps one entry per CDR3 protein. Of approximately 150,000 distinct CDR3 sequences listed, approximately 31% are singletons. What was sequenced was blood. The receptors originated from a girl between 10 and 17 years old with multiple sclerosis. Each CDR3 is given with its conserved first and last residue. A D gene is named only where the DNA matches it firmly. Rows give clone size only sometimes, using once, few, many, or a class for an expanded clone.

CDR3 DNA: TGTGCCAGCAGTGGTGGCAGGGCCCGTTATTCACCCCTCCACTTT
CDR3 protein: CASSGGRARYSPLHF
V gene: TRBV27
clone size: few
J gene: TRBJ1-6
D gene: .

CDR3 DNA: TGTGCCAGCAGTTTGACAGGAGATACTTACGAGCAGTACTTC
CDR3 protein: CASSLTGDTYEQYF
V gene: TRBV12-3/TRBV12-4
clone size: few
J gene: TRBJ2-7
D gene: .

CDR3 DNA: TGTGCCAGCAGTTTAATTCAGGGGGCGAAGAACACTGAAGCTTTCTTT
CDR3 protein: CASSLIQGAKNTEAFF
V gene: TRBV27
clone size: .
J gene: TRBJ1-1
D gene: TRBD1

CDR3 DNA: TGTGCCAGCAAAACGACAGGGGGCGCGACTGAAGCTTTCTTT
CDR3 protein: CASKTTGGATEAFF
V gene: TRBV6-6
clone size: .
J gene: TRBJ1-1
D gene: TRBD1

CDR3 DNA: TGTGCCATCCAGGGGAACACAGATACGCAGTATTTT
CDR3 protein: CAIQGNTDTQYF
V gene: TRBV10-3
clone size: many
J gene: TRBJ2-3
D gene: .

CDR3 DNA: TGCGCCAGCAGCTCGTTATCAGGCTATGGCTACACCTTC
CDR3 protein: CASSSLSGYGYTF
V gene: TRBV5-1
clone size: few
J gene: TRBJ1-2
D gene: .

CDR3 DNA: TGTGCCAGCAGCAATGGTGGACAGGGGAACTACAATGAGCAGTTCTTC
CDR3 protein: CASSNGGQGNYNEQFF
V gene: TRBV7-2
clone size: few
J gene: TRBJ2-1
D gene: TRBD1

CDR3 DNA: TGTGCCAGCAGCACTTCTAGCGGGGCCTACAATGAGCAGTACTTC
CDR3 protein: CASSTSSGAYNEQYF
V gene: TRBV7-3
clone size: .
J gene: TRBJ2-7
D gene: TRBD2

CDR3 DNA: TGTGCCAGCAATGAACCGGGCCGGTCGTTCTTC
CDR3 protein: CASNEPGRSFF
V gene: TRBV6-2/TRBV6-3
clone size: many
J gene: TRBJ2-1
D gene: .

CDR3 DNA: TGTGCCAGCAGCCAACAGGGGCCTCCGCAGTTCTTC
CDR3 protein: CASSQQGPPQFF
V gene: TRBV14
clone size: .
J gene: TRBJ2-1
D gene: .

CDR3 DNA: TGTGCCATCAGCTCTACAGGGTACGAGCAGTACTTC
CDR3 protein: CAISSTGYEQYF
V gene: TRBV10-3
clone size: many
J gene: TRBJ2-7
D gene: .

CDR3 DNA: TGTGCCAGCAGACTAACGGGACAGGGAACTGGCTACACCTTC
CDR3 protein: CASRLTGQGTGYTF
V gene: TRBV12-3/TRBV12-4
clone size: few
J gene: TRBJ1-2
D gene: TRBD1

CDR3 DNA: TGTGCCAGCACCGGACGGGAACTAGCGGGAGACAATGAGCAGTTCTTC
CDR3 protein: CASTGRELAGDNEQFF
V gene: TRBV14
clone size: few
J gene: TRBJ2-1
D gene: TRBD2

CDR3 DNA: TGCGCCAGCAGCTCTCCAACTAGCGGGCGATACAATGAGCAGTTCTTC
CDR3 protein: CASSSPTSGRYNEQFF
V gene: TRBV5-1
clone size: .
J gene: TRBJ2-1
D gene: TRBD2

CDR3 DNA: TGTGCCAGCAGTGACGGGACAGGGGGCTACAATCAGCAGTTCTTC
CDR3 protein: CASSDGTGGYNQQFF
V gene: TRBV6-4
clone size: .
J gene: TRBJ2-1
D gene: TRBD1

CDR3 DNA: TGTGCCAGCACCCCCACCGCAGGGGTGAGTCCCTACGAGCAGTACTTC
CDR3 protein: CASTPTAGVSPYEQYF
V gene: TRBV12-3/TRBV12-4
clone size: many
J gene: TRBJ2-7
D gene: .

CDR3 DNA: TGCGCCAGCAGCGTAGACAGTTATAGCGCTGAAGCTTTCTTT
CDR3 protein: CASSVDSYSAEAFF
V gene: TRBV5-1
clone size: .
J gene: TRBJ1-1
D gene: .

CDR3 DNA: TGCAGTGCTAGAGATATGGGACTAGCGGGAGAGTGGGAGCAGTACTTC
CDR3 protein: CSARDMGLAGEWEQYF
V gene: TRBV20-1
clone size: .
J gene: TRBJ2-5
D gene: TRBD2

CDR3 DNA: TGCAGTGCCTTGGGGGACCAAAGCACAGATACGCAGTATTTT
CDR3 protein: CSALGDQSTDTQYF
V gene: TRBV20-1
clone size: .
J gene: TRBJ2-3
D gene: .

CDR3 DNA: TGCGCCAGCAGCTTGGAGGGACTCACGTACGAGCAGTACTTC
CDR3 protein: CASSLEGLTYEQYF
V gene: TRBV5-1
clone size: few
J gene: TRBJ2-7
D gene: .

CDR3 DNA: TGCGCCAGCAGTCGGGGCAGGGTGGAGGAGACCCAGTACTTC
CDR3 protein: CASSRGRVEETQYF
V gene: TRBV5-1
clone size: .
J gene: TRBJ2-5
D gene: .

CDR3 DNA: TGCAGTGCTCCGTTAGCGGGAGGGCTTGAGACCCAGTACTTC
CDR3 protein: CSAPLAGGLETQYF
V gene: TRBV20-1
clone size: many
J gene: TRBJ2-5
D gene: TRBD2

CDR3 DNA: TGTGCCAGCAATTCGGGATTTCCCACAGATACGCAGTATTTT
CDR3 protein: CASNSGFPTDTQYF
V gene: TRBV28
clone size: .
J gene: TRBJ2-3
D gene: .

CDR3 DNA: TGTGCCAGCAGTTATGAGGGGGGACAAGAGACCCAGTACTTC
CDR3 protein: CASSYEGGQETQYF
V gene: TRBV6-6
clone size: many
J gene: TRBJ2-5
D gene: .

CDR3 DNA: TGTGCCAGCAGCCAATCAGCACCCATTTTACGGGGGAGGCATGGCTACACCTTC
CDR3 protein: CASSQSAPILRGRHGYTF
V gene: TRBV14
clone size: .
J gene: TRBJ1-2
D gene: .

CDR3 DNA: TGTGCCAGCTCACCGGTGGGAGGGTTTCAAGAGACCCAGTACTTC
CDR3 protein: CASSPVGGFQETQYF
V gene: TRBV18
clone size: .
J gene: TRBJ2-5
D gene: TRBD2

CDR3 DNA: TGTGCCAGCAGTTTAGCAGGGTTTTCCTCCTATGGCCACACCTTC
CDR3 protein: CASSLAGFSSYGHTF
V gene: TRBV27
clone size: .
J gene: TRBJ1-2
D gene: .

CDR3 DNA: TGTGCCAGCAGCTTGCGGGACAGGAGGATTCTGAACACTGAAGCTTTCTTT
CDR3 protein: CASSLRDRRILNTEAFF
V gene: TRBV7-2
clone size: few
J gene: TRBJ1-1
D gene: TRBD1

CDR3 DNA: TGTGCCAGCAGCCAAGGGACAGGGATTAGAGAGACCCAGTACTTC
CDR3 protein: CASSQGTGIRETQYF
V gene: TRBV3-1
clone size: .
J gene: TRBJ2-5
D gene: TRBD1

CDR3 DNA: TGTGCCAGCAGTCTCCCTCCCGGAGAGCAGTTCTTC
CDR3 protein: CASSLPPGEQFF
V gene: TRBV6-2/TRBV6-3
clone size: many
J gene: TRBJ2-1
D gene: .

CDR3 DNA: TGTGCCAGCAGTGGGTCCCCTACTAGCTTCGGGCCCTACAATGAGCAGTTCTTC
CDR3 protein: CASSGSPTSFGPYNEQFF
V gene: TRBV2
clone size: .
J gene: TRBJ2-1
D gene: .

CDR3 DNA: TGTGCCAGCAGAGGGGACAAGAACACTGAAGCTTTCTTT
CDR3 protein: CASRGDKNTEAFF
V gene: TRBV4-2
clone size: .
J gene: TRBJ1-1
D gene: .

CDR3 DNA: TGCGCCAGCAGCCAAGCACAGACTCTCTGGGATTCACCCCTCCACTTT
CDR3 protein: CASSQAQTLWDSPLHF
V gene: TRBV4-1
clone size: .
J gene: TRBJ1-6
D gene: .

CDR3 DNA: TGTGCCAGCAGTCGGGACAGGGGGCAAGAGACCCAGTACTTC
CDR3 protein: CASSRDRGQETQYF
V gene: TRBV12-3/TRBV12-4
clone size: many
J gene: TRBJ2-5
D gene: TRBD1

CDR3 DNA: TGTGCCAGCAGCTTAGGAGCTAGCGGGGCTCTCGAGCAGTACTTC
CDR3 protein: CASSLGASGALEQYF
V gene: TRBV7-2
clone size: few
J gene: TRBJ2-7
D gene: TRBD2

CDR3 DNA: TGTGCCGCCAGTGTCTCACAGGGCACCGGGGAGCTGTTTTTT
CDR3 protein: CAASVSQGTGELFF
V gene: TRBV24-1
clone size: .
J gene: TRBJ2-2
D gene: .

CDR3 DNA: TGTGCCAGCAAACTCCTAGCGGAAAGCTCCTACAATGAGCAGTTCTTC
CDR3 protein: CASKLLAESSYNEQFF
V gene: TRBV6-4
clone size: many
J gene: TRBJ2-1
D gene: TRBD2

CDR3 DNA: TGTGCCAGCAACCAAGAGGGCCTAGCACAACAGTTCTTC
CDR3 protein: CASNQEGLAQQFF
V gene: TRBV3-1
clone size: .
J gene: TRBJ2-1
D gene: .

CDR3 DNA: TGTGCCAGCAGCCGACTGGAGTATAACAAAAACATTCAGTACTTC
CDR3 protein: CASSRLEYNKNIQYF
V gene: TRBV7-2
clone size: .
J gene: TRBJ2-4
D gene: .

CDR3 DNA: TGTGCCAGCAGTGTGTTTCCCAGTCCCGGTCAGCCCCAGCATTTT
CDR3 protein: CASSVFPSPGQPQHF
V gene: TRBV6-1
clone size: many
J gene: TRBJ1-5
D gene: .

CDR3 DNA: TGCAGTGCTCACCATCCTCTAGCGGGAGGGGGTACCACAGATACGCAGTATTTT
CDR3 protein: CSAHHPLAGGGTTDTQYF
V gene: TRBV20-1
clone size: .
J gene: TRBJ2-3
D gene: TRBD2

CDR3 DNA: TGTGCCAGCAGTTACTCGATAGGAGTTTCGGAAGAGACCCAGTACTTC
CDR3 protein: CASSYSIGVSEETQYF
V gene: TRBV6-5
clone size: few
J gene: TRBJ2-5
D gene: .

CDR3 DNA: TGCAGTGCTACAAAGGGAGGGACAACCCTATCCCAAGAGACCCAGTACTTC
CDR3 protein: CSATKGGTTLSQETQYF
V gene: TRBV20-1
clone size: few
J gene: TRBJ2-5
D gene: .

CDR3 DNA: TGCGCCAGCAGCTTGGCCACCCCCAATGAGCAGTTCTTC
CDR3 protein: CASSLATPNEQFF
V gene: TRBV5-1
clone size: .
J gene: TRBJ2-1
D gene: .

CDR3 DNA: TGTGCCAGCAGCTCCCACAGGGTGGGCACTGAAGCTTTCTTT
CDR3 protein: CASSSHRVGTEAFF
V gene: TRBV7-2
clone size: .
J gene: TRBJ1-1
D gene: .

CDR3 DNA: TGTGCCAGCAGTTTAAATGAAAACTATGGCTACACCTTC
CDR3 protein: CASSLNENYGYTF
V gene: TRBV12-3/TRBV12-4
clone size: many
J gene: TRBJ1-2
D gene: .

CDR3 DNA: TGTGCCAGCAGCGTAGGAAGAGGGAGAATCGACGAGCAGTACTTC
CDR3 protein: CASSVGRGRIDEQYF
V gene: TRBV9
clone size: .
J gene: TRBJ2-7
D gene: .

CDR3 DNA: TGTGCCAGCAGCTTGCTGGGGCAAATGCAAGAGACCCAGTACTTC
CDR3 protein: CASSLLGQMQETQYF
V gene: TRBV7-9
clone size: many
J gene: TRBJ2-5
D gene: .

CDR3 DNA: TGTGCCAGCAGCCGCGCCCCAGAGACCCAGTACTTC
CDR3 protein: CASSRAPETQYF
V gene: TRBV3-1
clone size: .
J gene: TRBJ2-5
D gene: .

CDR3 DNA: TGTGCCAGCAGCCAGACCGACTCGCTTAGTACAGATACGCAGTATTTT
CDR3 protein: CASSQTDSLSTDTQYF
V gene: TRBV3-1
clone size: many
J gene: TRBJ2-3
D gene: .

CDR3 DNA: TGTGCCAGCAGCCAGACAGGGGATGGCTACACCTTC
CDR3 protein: CASSQTGDGYTF
V gene: TRBV11-2
clone size: many
J gene: TRBJ1-2
D gene: TRBD1

CDR3 DNA: TGTGCCAGCAGTCCTAATGCCGGGGGCTATGGCTACACCTTC
CDR3 protein: CASSPNAGGYGYTF
V gene: TRBV27
clone size: few
J gene: TRBJ1-2
D gene: .

CDR3 DNA: TGTGCCAGCAGTCCGGGAGGCGAGGGCCAATATGGCTACACCTTC
CDR3 protein: CASSPGGEGQYGYTF
V gene: TRBV28
clone size: few
J gene: TRBJ1-2
D gene: .

CDR3 DNA: TGTGCCAGCAGCCTTAGGGCGTCGACTAGCGGCAACTTGGATACGCAGTATTTT
CDR3 protein: CASSLRASTSGNLDTQYF
V gene: TRBV13
clone size: few
J gene: TRBJ2-3
D gene: TRBD2